This T cell receptor beta chain was identified during a study of T cells in Graves' hyperthyroidism and ophthalmopathy. From RNA transcripts, TCR beta CDR3 regions were amplified. The study used the HTBI primer set for a first-round RT-PCR of the TCR CDR3. Each CDR3 protein is one row after TCRdb ran MiXCR on the multiplex PCR reads. This sample has approximately 420,000 distinct CDR3 sequences, with 15% found just once. A remark on this clonotype: Its antigen remains unidentified.

Study-wide findings and caveats: Classification by a 13 V-J model distinguished ophthalmopathy from stable hyperthyroidism.

The germline CDR1 and CDR2 sequences are SNHLY and FYNNEI. The ends were cut back, 6 bases at V and 1 base at J, with 7 bases in the middle. The CDR3 spans 14 residues. Uncontrolled infection, other autoimmune disease, pregnancy or lactation led to exclusion. Used for diagnoses were clinical symptoms, serum thyroxine and TRAb, thyroid ultrasound and orbital computed tomography. The material sequenced was blood. The genes are TRBV2 and TRBJ2-6; D not certain. The source of this sequence is a woman in her twenties or thirties with Graves' hyperthyroidism. In nucleotides, the CDR3 is TGTGCCAGCAGCCCGTTTTCTGGGGCCAACGTCCTGACTTTC. Translated, it gives CASSPFSGANVLTF. Based on the CDR3 plus reference TRBV2 and TRBJ2-6, the full variable domain is EPEVTQTPSHQVTQMGQEVILRCVPISNHLYFYWYRQILGQKVEFLVSFYNNEISEKSEIFDDQFSVERPDGSNFTLKIRSTKLEDSAMYFCASSPFSGANVLTFGAGSRLTVL.